This passage covers 2 T cell receptor beta chains from one sample sequenced in a study of cytomegalovirus exposure and HLA in healthy donors. Use of 60 Vbeta and 13 Jbeta primers characterized the PCR. Sequencing used immunoSEQ multiplex PCR; TCRdb keeps in-frame clones, though not all of them. The table lists about 140,000 clones, over 65% of them singletons. Sequenced input: PBMCs. The receptors come from a woman aged 25 to 39 in good health and CMV-seronegative.

The V and J genes are TRBV2 and TRBJ1-2, with 7 bases lining up with TRBD1. CDR1 is SNHLY, CDR2 FYNNEI, per germline. Trimming removed 9 bases from V and 2 bases from J; junction bases left unmatched: 12. This CDR3 spans 15 amino acids. CDR3 residues: CASPKGTVSNYGYTF. The CDR3 DNA reads TGTGCCAGTCCTAAGGGGACAGTGTCAAACTATGGCTACACCTTC.

The chain combines TRBV13 with TRBJ1-3; D is ambiguous. Germline CDR1 PRHDT, CDR2 FYEKMQ (reference sequence). The CDR3 is 14 residues long. With 5 bases removed from V and 5 bases from J, the gap between germline ends came to 13 bases. CDR3 nucleotide sequence: TGTGCCAGCAGCAGCATCGGAGCCCGAAACACCATATATTTT. Amino acid sequence: CASSSIGARNTIYF.